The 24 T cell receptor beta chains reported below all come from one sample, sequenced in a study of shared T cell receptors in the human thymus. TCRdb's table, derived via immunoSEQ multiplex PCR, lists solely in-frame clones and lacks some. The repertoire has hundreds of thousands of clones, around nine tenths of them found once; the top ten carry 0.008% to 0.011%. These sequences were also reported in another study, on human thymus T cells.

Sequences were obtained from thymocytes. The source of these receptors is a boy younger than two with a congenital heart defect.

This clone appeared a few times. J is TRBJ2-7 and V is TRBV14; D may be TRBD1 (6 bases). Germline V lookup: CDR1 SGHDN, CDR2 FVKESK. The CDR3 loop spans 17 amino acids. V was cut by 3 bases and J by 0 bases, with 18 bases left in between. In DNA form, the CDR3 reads TGTGCCAGCAGCCAGGGCACGGACAGCCCTGTCTCCTACGAGCAGTACTTC. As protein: CASSQGTDSPVSYEQYF.

CDR3 in amino acids: CASSFRGCPYEQYF. CDR3 nucleotides: TGTGCCAGCAGCTTCCGGGGTTGTCCCTACGAGCAGTACTTC. V gene TRBV7-2 combines with J gene TRBJ2-7; possible D gene TRBD2, 5 bases. V gave up 3 bases and J gave up 2 bases, with 11 bases separating them. The CDR3 spans 14 residues. Germline lookup yields CDR1 SGHTA and CDR2 FQGNSA.

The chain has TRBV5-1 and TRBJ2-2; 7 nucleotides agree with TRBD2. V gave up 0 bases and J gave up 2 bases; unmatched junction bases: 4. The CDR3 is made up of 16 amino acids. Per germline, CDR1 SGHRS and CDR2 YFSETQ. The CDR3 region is CASSLEGAGNTGELFF. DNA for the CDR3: TGCGCCAGCAGCTTGGAAGGAGCGGGAAACACCGGGGAGCTGTTTTTT.

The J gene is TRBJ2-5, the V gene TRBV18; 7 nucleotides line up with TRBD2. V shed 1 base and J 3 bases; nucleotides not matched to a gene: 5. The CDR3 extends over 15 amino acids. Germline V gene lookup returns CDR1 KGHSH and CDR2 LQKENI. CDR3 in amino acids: CASSPQPREEETQYF. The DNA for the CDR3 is TGTGCCAGCTCACCACAGCCCCGGGAGGAAGAGACCCAGTACTTC.

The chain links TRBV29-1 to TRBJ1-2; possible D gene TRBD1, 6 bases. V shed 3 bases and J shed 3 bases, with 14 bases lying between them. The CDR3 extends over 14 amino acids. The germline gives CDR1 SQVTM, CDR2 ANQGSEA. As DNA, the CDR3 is TGCAGCGTTGACCCGGACAGTAGGGACTATGGCTACACCTTC. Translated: CSVDPDSRDYGYTF.

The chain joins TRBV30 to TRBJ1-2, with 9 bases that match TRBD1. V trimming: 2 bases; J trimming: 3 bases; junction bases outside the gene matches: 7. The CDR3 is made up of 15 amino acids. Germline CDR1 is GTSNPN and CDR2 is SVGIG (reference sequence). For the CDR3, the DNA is TGTGCCTGGAGTCCGACTCGACAGGGGGACTATGGCTACACCTTC. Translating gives CAWSPTRQGDYGYTF.

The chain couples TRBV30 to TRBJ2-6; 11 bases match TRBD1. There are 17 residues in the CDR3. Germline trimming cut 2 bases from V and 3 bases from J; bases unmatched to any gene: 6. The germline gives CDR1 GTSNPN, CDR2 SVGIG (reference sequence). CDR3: CAWSPSDRGLGANVLTF. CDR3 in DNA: TGTGCCTGGAGTCCATCGGACAGGGGGCTTGGGGCCAACGTCCTGACTTTC.

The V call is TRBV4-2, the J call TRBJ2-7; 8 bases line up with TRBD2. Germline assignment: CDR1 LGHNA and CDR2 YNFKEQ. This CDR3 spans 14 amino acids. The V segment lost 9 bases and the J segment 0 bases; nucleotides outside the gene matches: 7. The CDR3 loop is CASRAGALSYEQYF. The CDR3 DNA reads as TGTGCCAGTCGAGCGGGAGCGCTCTCCTACGAGCAGTACTTC.

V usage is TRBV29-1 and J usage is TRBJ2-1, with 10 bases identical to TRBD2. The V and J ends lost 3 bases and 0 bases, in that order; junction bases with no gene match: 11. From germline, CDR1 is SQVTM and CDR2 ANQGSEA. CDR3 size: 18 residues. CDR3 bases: TGCAGCGTTGAGGGGCTAGCGGGGGTTTTTAGCTCCTACAATGAGCAGTTCTTC. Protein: CSVEGLAGVFSSYNEQFF.

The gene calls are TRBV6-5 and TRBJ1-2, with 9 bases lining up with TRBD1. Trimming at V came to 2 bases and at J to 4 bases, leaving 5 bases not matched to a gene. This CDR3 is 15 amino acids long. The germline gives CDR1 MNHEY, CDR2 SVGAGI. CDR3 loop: CASSYPTGGSYGYTF. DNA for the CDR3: TGTGCCAGCAGTTACCCAACAGGGGGCAGCTATGGCTACACCTTC.

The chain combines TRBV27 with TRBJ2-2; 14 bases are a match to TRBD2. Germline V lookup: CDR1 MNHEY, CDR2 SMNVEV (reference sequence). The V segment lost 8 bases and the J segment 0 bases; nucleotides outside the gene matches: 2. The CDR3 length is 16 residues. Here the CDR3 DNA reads TGTGCCAGCTGGGGACTAGCGGGAGCGAACACCGGGGAGCTGTTTTTT. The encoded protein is CASWGLAGANTGELFF.

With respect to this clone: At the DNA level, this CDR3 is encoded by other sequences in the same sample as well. The CDR3 region is CASSSDRGPAYEQYF. The CDR3 DNA is TGTGCCAGCAGCTCGGACAGGGGGCCGGCCTACGAGCAGTACTTC. This rearrangement joins TRBV11-2 to TRBJ2-7; 11 bases line up with TRBD1. The CDR3 has 15 residues. Unmatched junction bases numbered 4, after V lost 4 bases and J lost 2 bases. Germline CDR1 and CDR2: SGHAT and FQNNGV. The whole variable domain, remainder taken from reference TRBV11-2 and TRBJ2-7, is EAGVAQSPRYKIIEKRQSVAFWCNPISGHATLYWYQQILGQGPKLLIQFQNNGVVDDSQLPKDRFSAERLKGVDSTLKIQPAKLEDSAVYLCASSSDRGPAYEQYFGPGTRLTVT.

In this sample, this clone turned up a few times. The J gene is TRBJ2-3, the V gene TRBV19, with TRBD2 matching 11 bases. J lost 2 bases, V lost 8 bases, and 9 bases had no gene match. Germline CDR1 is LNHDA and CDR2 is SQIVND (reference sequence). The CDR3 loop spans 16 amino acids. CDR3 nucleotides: TGTGCCAGTGCGGCTAGCGGGAGGCTTCTCACAGATACGCAGTATTTT. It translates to CASAASGRLLTDTQYF.

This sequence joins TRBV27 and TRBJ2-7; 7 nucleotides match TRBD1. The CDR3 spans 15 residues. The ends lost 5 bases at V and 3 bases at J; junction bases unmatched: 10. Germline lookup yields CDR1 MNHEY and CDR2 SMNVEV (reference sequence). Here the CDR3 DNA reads TGTGCCAGCAGTGCAACCCGGACAGGCTTCTACGAGCAGTACTTC. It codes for CASSATRTGFYEQYF.

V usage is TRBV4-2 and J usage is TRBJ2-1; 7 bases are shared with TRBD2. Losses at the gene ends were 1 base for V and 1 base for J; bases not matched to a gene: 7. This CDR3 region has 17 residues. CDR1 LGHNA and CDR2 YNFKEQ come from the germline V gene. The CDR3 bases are TGTGCCAGCAGCCAAGGTCGCGGGAGCGTATCCTACAATGAGCAGTTCTTC. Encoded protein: CASSQGRGSVSYNEQFF.

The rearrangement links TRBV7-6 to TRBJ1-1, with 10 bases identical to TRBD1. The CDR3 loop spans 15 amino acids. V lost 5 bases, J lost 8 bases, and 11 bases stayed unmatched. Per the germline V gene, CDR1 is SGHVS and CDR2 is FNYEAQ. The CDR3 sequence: CASSRTGTGDSEAFF. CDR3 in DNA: TGTGCCAGCAGCAGAACCGGGACAGGGGATTCGGAAGCTTTCTTT.

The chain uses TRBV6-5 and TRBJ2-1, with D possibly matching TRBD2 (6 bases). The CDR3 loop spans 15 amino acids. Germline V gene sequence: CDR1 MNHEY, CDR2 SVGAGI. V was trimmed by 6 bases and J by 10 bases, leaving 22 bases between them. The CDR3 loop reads CASSRVASERKEQFF. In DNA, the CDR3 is TGTGCCAGCAGCCGGGTGGCTAGCGAACGAAAGGAGCAGTTCTTC.

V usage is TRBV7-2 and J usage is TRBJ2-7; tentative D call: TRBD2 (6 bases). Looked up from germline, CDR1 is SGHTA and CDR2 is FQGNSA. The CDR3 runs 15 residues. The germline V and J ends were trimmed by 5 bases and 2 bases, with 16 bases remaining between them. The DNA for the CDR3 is TGTGCCAGCAGCCCTCGACTAGGGAAAGCCTACGAGCAGTACTTC. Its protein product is CASSPRLGKAYEQYF.

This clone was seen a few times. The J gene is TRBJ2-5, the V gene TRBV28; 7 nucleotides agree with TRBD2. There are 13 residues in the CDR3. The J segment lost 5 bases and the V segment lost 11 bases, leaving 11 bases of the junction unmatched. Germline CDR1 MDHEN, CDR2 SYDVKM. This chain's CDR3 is CAGRSGRGETQYF. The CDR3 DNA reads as TGTGCCGGGCGCTCCGGGCGGGGGGAGACCCAGTACTTC.

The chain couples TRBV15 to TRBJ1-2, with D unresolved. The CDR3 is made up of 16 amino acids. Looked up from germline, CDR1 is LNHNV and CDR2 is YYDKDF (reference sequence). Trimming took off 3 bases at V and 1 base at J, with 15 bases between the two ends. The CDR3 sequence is CATSSDLEPLNYGYTF. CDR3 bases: TGTGCCACCAGCAGTGACTTAGAACCACTTAACTATGGCTACACCTTC. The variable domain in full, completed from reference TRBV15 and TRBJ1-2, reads DAMVIQNPRYQVTQFGKPVTLSCSQTLNHNVMYWYQQKSSQAPKLLFHYYDKDFNNEADTPDNFQSRRPNTSFCFLDIRSPGLGDTAMYLCATSSDLEPLNYGYTFGSGTRLTVV.

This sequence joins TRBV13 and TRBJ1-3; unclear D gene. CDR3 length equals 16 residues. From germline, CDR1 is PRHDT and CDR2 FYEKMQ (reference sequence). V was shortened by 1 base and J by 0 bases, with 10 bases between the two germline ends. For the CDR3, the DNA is TGTGCCAGCAGCTTAGAGCGGAAGCTCTCTGGAAACACCATATATTTT. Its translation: CASSLERKLSGNTIYF.

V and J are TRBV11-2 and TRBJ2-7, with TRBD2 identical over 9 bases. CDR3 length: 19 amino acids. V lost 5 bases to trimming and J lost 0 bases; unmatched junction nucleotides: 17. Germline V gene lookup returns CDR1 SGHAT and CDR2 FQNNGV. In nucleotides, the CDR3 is TGTGCCAGCAGCCCCCTTGGGGCCCAACTAGCGGGCAACTCCTACGAGCAGTACTTC. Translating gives CASSPLGAQLAGNSYEQYF.

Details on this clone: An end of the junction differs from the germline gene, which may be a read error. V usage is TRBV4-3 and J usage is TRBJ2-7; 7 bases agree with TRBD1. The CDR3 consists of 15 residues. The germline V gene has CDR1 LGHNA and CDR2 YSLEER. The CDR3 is CASSQETGRSYGQYF. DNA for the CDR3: TGCGCCAGCAGCCAAGAGACAGGGCGGTCCTACGGGCAGTACTTC.

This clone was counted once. Here the CDR3 DNA reads TGTGCCAGCAGCCGCAACCCCCGCGATTCAGGGTTGAACACCGGGGAGCTGTTTTTT. This codes for CASSRNPRDSGLNTGELFF. This chain connects TRBV5-6 to TRBJ2-2; tentative D call: TRBD1 (5 bases). In germline, CDR1 is SGHDT, CDR2 YYEEEE. The CDR3 sequence is 19 residues long. V lost 4 bases and J lost 1, with 23 bases in between.